A selection of T cell receptor beta chains follows, all from one sample in a study of T cells after yellow fever vaccination. Using its own MiXCR run on the 5' RACE reads, TCRdb lists one record per CDR3 protein. In the table there are 240,000 or so distinct CDR3 sequences, 6.9% of which are singletons. The sequencing here drew on CD4+ T cells sorted from PBMCs, taken 15 days after the yellow fever booster vaccination. The origin of the receptors is a man aged 25 to 40 who received the YFV17D yellow fever vaccine. CDR3s include the opening cysteine and the closing phenylalanine or tryptophan. D genes are given only for firm matches. Size is stated for part of the rows, as once, few or many counts, or as a class when the clone is expanded.

clone size	D gene	V gene	J gene	CDR3 DNA	CDR3 protein
-	-	TRBV9	TRBJ1-6	TGTGCCAGCAGCGAACAGGGAAATTCACCCCTCCACTTT	CASSEQGNSPLHF
few	TRBD2	TRBV20-1	TRBJ2-1	TGCAGTGCTAGGGGGGGGACTAGCGGATTCTACAATGAGCAGTTCTTC	CSARGGTSGFYNEQFF
-	TRBD1	TRBV9	TRBJ1-2	TGTGCCAGCAGCGAGGGGCGACGGACAGGGCGAGGCGGCTACACCTTC	CASSEGRRTGRGGYTF
-	-	TRBV30	TRBJ2-1	TGTGCCTGGAGTTGGACAATTGAGAATGAGCAGTTCTTC	CAWSWTIENEQFF
few	-	TRBV7-8	TRBJ1-4	TGTGCCAGCAGCTTAGGGCAAGGGCGGGTGTCTAATGAAAAACTGTTTTTT	CASSLGQGRVSNEKLFF
many	-	TRBV5-1	TRBJ2-2	TGCGCCAGCAGCTCATCAGGGACGCCGGACACCGGGGAGCTGTTTTTT	CASSSSGTPDTGELFF
-	TRBD1	TRBV7-9	TRBJ2-5	TGTGCCAGCAGCTCACGACAGGGTGGGGGCGATGTGAGAGAGACCCAGTACTTC	CASSSRQGGGDVRETQYF
-	TRBD2	TRBV7-3	TRBJ2-5	TGTGCCAGCAGCTCCGAAGGACTAGCGGGAGCAGAGACCCAGTACTTC	CASSSEGLAGAETQYF
few	TRBD2	TRBV5-1	TRBJ2-1	TGCGCCAGCAGCTACCTAAGCGGGAGCACCTACAATGAGCAGTTCTTC	CASSYLSGSTYNEQFF
-	TRBD1	TRBV5-1	TRBJ1-2	TGCGCCAGCAGCCCGTCCCCTCCGGGACAGTTTGGTTATCGCGGCTACACCTTC	CASSPSPPGQFGYRGYTF
-	TRBD1	TRBV6-1	TRBJ1-6	TGTGCCAGTGGACAGGGAAATTCACCCCTCCACTTT	CASGQGNSPLHF
few	TRBD1	TRBV6-5	TRBJ1-5	TGTGCCGTTCTGGGCCAGGGGGTTGATCAGCCCCAGCATTTT	CAVLGQGVDQPQHF
-	-	TRBV6-4	TRBJ2-7	TGTGCCACCAAGGCCACATACCCTTACGAGCAGTACTTC	CATKATYPYEQYF
-	-	TRBV10-3	TRBJ2-2	TGTGCCACCCGGACACCCACTGAGCACACCGGGGAGCTGTTTTTT	CATRTPTEHTGELFF
few	-	TRBV5-6	TRBJ2-7	TGTGCCAGCAGCTACCTTGGGGACACTGCCTACGAGCAGTACTTC	CASSYLGDTAYEQYF
few	-	TRBV27	TRBJ1-2	TGTGCCAGCAGTGACTCCGGGGTGTTTCGGTATGGCTACACCTTC	CASSDSGVFRYGYTF
few	TRBD1	TRBV5-1	TRBJ2-2	TGCGCCAGCAGCTCTGGACAGGGTCTGTTGAACACCGGGGAGCTGTTTTTT	CASSSGQGLLNTGELFF
many	TRBD2	TRBV10-3	TRBJ2-1	TGTGCCATCAGTGATACCGGGACTAGCGGGATGAATGAGCAGTTCTTC	CAISDTGTSGMNEQFF
-	-	TRBV6-5	TRBJ1-3	-	CASSSSDRESSGNTIYF
few	-	TRBV18	TRBJ2-7	TGTGCCAGCTCACCCATACAGACCTCCTACGAGCAGTACTTC	CASSPIQTSYEQYF
many	-	TRBV11-2	TRBJ1-1	TGTGCCAGCAGGTTTAGGGGGAACACTGAAGCTTTCTTT	CASRFRGNTEAFF
few	TRBD1	TRBV30	TRBJ2-1	TGTGCCTGGAAATTGGACAGGGGCTACAATGAGCAGTTCTTC	CAWKLDRGYNEQFF
few	-	TRBV7-3	TRBJ2-5	TGTGCCAGCAGCTTCGGGGTGGGAGAGACCCAGTACTTC	CASSFGVGETQYF
many	-	TRBV14	TRBJ2-2	TGTGCCAGCAGCCAAGTGAACTCCGGGGAGCTGTTTTTT	CASSQVNSGELFF
few	-	TRBV6-6	TRBJ1-1	TGTGCCACCCACTCGTCTGGGTACACTGAAGCTTTCTTT	CATHSSGYTEAFF
few	TRBD2	TRBV10-3	TRBJ2-7	TGTGCCATCAGTATGATTGCGGGAGGGTCGTACGAGCAGTACTTC	CAISMIAGGSYEQYF
many	TRBD2	TRBV7-3	TRBJ2-1	TGTGCCAGCAGCAGAGGGACTACCAATGAGCAGTTCTTC	CASSRGTTNEQFF
few	TRBD2	TRBV20-1	TRBJ2-3	TGCAGTGGGTCGGGAGGGCCGAATACGCAGTATTTT	CSGSGGPNTQYF
many	-	TRBV5-5	TRBJ1-2	TGTGCCAGCAGCTTGGACTTCTATGGCTACACCTTC	CASSLDFYGYTF
-	TRBD2	TRBV14	TRBJ2-1	TGTGTCAGCAGCCAAGGGAGAACTAGCGGGGCCTCTCTGTACAATGAGCAGTTCTTC	CVSSQGRTSGASLYNEQFF
-	-	TRBV20-1	TRBJ2-7	TGCAGTGCTAGGGAGATATATGAGAGCTCCTACGAGCAGTACTTC	CSAREIYESSYEQYF
few	TRBD2	TRBV6-2/TRBV6-3	TRBJ2-3	TGTGCCACCCAAATGCGGGAGCTATTCACAGATACGCAGTATTTT	CATQMRELFTDTQYF
many	TRBD1	TRBV7-2	TRBJ2-2	TGTGCCAGCAGCCTCGGACAGGGGTGGACCGGGGAGCTGTTTTTT	CASSLGQGWTGELFF
-	TRBD2	TRBV20-1	TRBJ2-3	TGCAGTATCCGGACTAGCGGGAGGGCCGAGGCTTGGACAGATACGCAGTATTTT	CSIRTSGRAEAWTDTQYF
-	-	TRBV21-1	TRBJ2-3	TGTGCCAGCAGCAAATGCGGTCAGGGCCCAGATACGCAGTATTTT	CASSKCGQGPDTQYF
few	TRBD1	TRBV29-1	TRBJ2-7	TGCAGCGTTGACGGTCAGGGGGCTTACGAGCAGTACTTC	CSVDGQGAYEQYF
-	-	TRBV20-1	TRBJ1-3	TGCAGTGCTAGAGCAGGGTCTGGTGGAAACACCATATATTTT	CSARAGSGGNTIYF